This TCR beta chain originates from a study of cytomegalovirus exposure and HLA in healthy donors. Primers: 60 Vbeta forward and 13 Jbeta reverse. Some clones are missing from TCRdb's copy, which holds only in-frame ones; the method was immunoSEQ multiplex PCR. The sample lists approximately 97,000 clones, about three fifths seen once, with around 5% in the top ten. Germline V CDR1 and CDR2: KGHSH, LQKENI. V shed 6 bases and J shed 2 bases, with 12 bases lying between them. CDR3 length: 14 amino acids. This receptor was obtained from a human donor in good health. The V gene is TRBV18, the J gene TRBJ2-3, with a weak D call TRBD2 (5 bases). The sequenced material came from PBMCs. The chain's CDR3 is CASSYRRDTDTQYF. CDR3 bases: TGTGCCAGCTCGTACCGCCGGGACACAGATACGCAGTATTTT.